The 19 T cell receptor beta chains listed next were all sequenced from one sample in a study of T cell changes during pregnancy in multiple sclerosis. Measured with immunoSEQ multiplex PCR; TCRdb has only the in-frame clones, and not every one. This table holds 100,000 or so clones, roughly 94% found once. This material consisted of peripheral blood, taken after pregnancy. These receptors were collected from a female donor in good health, enrolled as a control in a pregnancy study.

The rearrangement uses TRBV7-2 and TRBJ1-5, with 7 bases fitting TRBD1. CDR3 size: 16 residues. With 5 bases clipped from V and 0 bases from J, the junction kept 7 bases outside the gene matches. Germline CDR1 is SGHTA and CDR2 is FQGNSA. CDR3 nucleotide sequence: TGTGCCAGCAGCCGGGACAGCAGTAATAGCAATCAGCCCCAGCATTTT. This translates into CASSRDSSNSNQPQHF. Combining the CDR3 with reference TRBV7-2 and TRBJ1-5 gives the whole variable domain GAGVSQSPSNKVTEKGKDVELRCDPISGHTALYWYRQSLGQGLEFLIYFQGNSAPDKSGLPSDRFSAERTGGSVSTLTIQRTQQEDSAVYLCASSRDSSNSNQPQHFGDGTRLSIL.

The chain uses TRBV6-1 and TRBJ2-2, with D possibly TRBD1 on 6 matching bases. With 7 bases removed from V and 0 bases from J, the gap between germline ends came to 9 bases. Per germline, CDR1 MNHNS and CDR2 SASEGT. CDR3 length: 14 residues. CDR3: CASNTGTNTGELFF. In DNA form, the CDR3 reads TGTGCCAGCAATACAGGGACGAACACCGGGGAGCTGTTTTTT.

The genes are TRBV4-1 and TRBJ2-3; 8 bases fit TRBD1. The CDR3 is made up of 13 amino acids. V shed 1 base and J 9 bases; nucleotides not matched to a gene: 3. CDR1 MGHRA and CDR2 YSYEKL come from the germline V gene. The CDR3 nucleotides read TGCGCCAGCAGCCAAGGGGACAGGAGAACGCAGTATTTT. Residues: CASSQGDRRTQYF.

V usage is TRBV19 and J usage is TRBJ2-7; TRBD1 is a possible D gene (5 bases). This CDR3 has 14 residues. V was trimmed by 5 bases and J by 5 bases, leaving 16 bases between them. The germline V gene has CDR1 LNHDA and CDR2 SQIVND (reference sequence). The CDR3: CASSVTASPDEQYF. The CDR3 DNA sequence: TGTGCCAGTAGTGTGACAGCCTCCCCGGACGAGCAGTACTTC.

The V call is TRBV29-1, the J call TRBJ1-2; a possible D gene is TRBD1 (5 bases). This CDR3 has 15 amino acids. Between the trimmed V and J ends, which lost 3 bases and 4 bases, there was a span of 18 bases. Germline lookup yields CDR1 SQVTM and CDR2 ANQGSEA. DNA for the CDR3: TGCAGCGTTGATATCCTTAAAGGGGACTTCTATGGCTACACCTTC. Its protein is CSVDILKGDFYGYTF.

This clone is a singleton in its sample. The chain recombines TRBV19 with TRBJ2-1; 7 positions agree with TRBD2. Germline V gene sequence: CDR1 LNHDA, CDR2 SQIVND (reference sequence). The V gene end was trimmed by 5 bases and the J gene end by 8 bases; junction bases not matched to a gene: 12. The CDR3 is made up of 15 amino acids. The CDR3 is CASSPLYPTSHEQFF. The CDR3 DNA reads TGTGCCAGTAGTCCCCTTTACCCGACTAGCCATGAGCAGTTCTTC.

Written as DNA, the CDR3 is TGTGCCTGGAGTGAGAGGGCCATGGGGACAACTAATGAAAAACTGTTTTTT. It translates to CAWSERAMGTTNEKLFF. This chain joins TRBV30 and TRBJ1-4; no reliable D call. Deletions cut 1 base from V and 0 bases from J, with 15 bases between. The CDR3 runs to 17 residues. Germline lookup yields CDR1 GTSNPN and CDR2 SVGIG (reference sequence).

V is TRBV28 and J is TRBJ1-2; D is ambiguous. The length of the CDR3 is 13 residues. The ends were cut back, 3 bases at V and 7 bases at J, with 12 bases in the middle. Germline V lookup: CDR1 MDHEN, CDR2 SYDVKM. In DNA form, the CDR3 reads TGTGCCAGCAGTTTGGGAGGAACGGGTGGCTACACCTTC. This encodes CASSLGGTGGYTF.

The chain carries TRBV19 and TRBJ2-2; D perhaps matches TRBD2 (6 bases). V dropped 0 bases and J dropped 4 bases, with 9 bases sitting between them. This CDR3 is built from 15 residues. CDR1 and CDR2 from the germline V gene are LNHDA and SQIVND (reference sequence). In nucleotides, the CDR3 is TGTGCCAGTAGTATAGAGGAGGAGGGCACCGGGGAGCTGTTTTTT. This codes for CASSIEEEGTGELFF.

The chain recombines TRBV9 with TRBJ2-3, with 11 bases that match TRBD2. This CDR3 is 15 amino acids long. Germline V gives CDR1 SGDLS, CDR2 YYNGEE. The ends lost 7 bases at V and 6 bases at J; junction bases unmatched: 10. The CDR3 bases are TGTGCCAGCTCTGACACTAGCGGGAGAACGGATACGCAGTATTTT. This sequence encodes CASSDTSGRTDTQYF.

V is TRBV30 and J is TRBJ2-7; D is unresolved. V lost 0 bases and J lost 7, with 7 bases in between. The CDR3 contains 11 residues. Germline assignment: CDR1 GTSNPN and CDR2 SVGIG (reference sequence). CDR3 nucleotides: TGTGCCTGGAGTGTAGAACAGGAGCAGTACTTC. Residues: CAWSVEQEQYF.

The gene calls are TRBV5-5 and TRBJ2-1, with D possibly being TRBD1 (5 bases). The CDR3 contains 16 residues. Germline V gives CDR1 SGHKS, CDR2 YYEKEE (reference sequence). V was cut by 0 bases and J by 4 bases, with 14 bases left in between. The CDR3 coding sequence is TGTGCCAGCAGCTTGGCGTACAGGCACCAGTACAATGAGCAGTTCTTC. This gives the protein CASSLAYRHQYNEQFF.

The chain couples TRBV27 to TRBJ1-5; the match to TRBD1 covers 8 bases. The CDR3 has 14 residues. J was trimmed by 7 bases and V by 5 bases; bases with no gene match: 7. From germline, CDR1 is MNHEY and CDR2 SMNVEV (reference sequence). The CDR3 nucleotides read TGTGCCAGCAGTCCAGGACAGGGACGGCAGCCCCAGCATTTT. It specifies CASSPGQGRQPQHF.

This sequence joins TRBV5-1 and TRBJ2-3, with D perhaps matching TRBD2 (6 bases). Germline CDR1 reads SGHRS; CDR2 reads YFSETQ. The CDR3 length is 15 residues. The ends were cut back, 0 bases at V and 2 bases at J, with 10 bases in the middle. In nucleotides, the CDR3 is TGCGCCAGCAGCTTGGGGGGGGACTTCACAGATACGCAGTATTTT. It translates to CASSLGGDFTDTQYF.

V usage is TRBV5-6 and J usage is TRBJ2-3; no firm D call. The germline V gene encodes CDR1 SGHDT and CDR2 YYEEEE. CDR3 length: 12 amino acids. Trimming took off 0 bases at V and 5 bases at J, with 4 bases between the two ends. The CDR3 bases are TGTGCCAGCAGCTTGGTTCTAGATACGCAGTATTTT. Its translation: CASSLVLDTQYF. The full variable domain, in which reference TRBV5-6 and TRBJ2-3 provide the parts outside the CDR3, is DAGVTQSPTHLIKTRGQQVTLRCSPKSGHDTVSWYQQALGQGPQFIFQYYEEEERQRGNFPDRFSGHQFPNYSSELNVNALLLGDSALYLCASSLVLDTQYFGPGTRLTVL.

The chain combines TRBV5-1 with TRBJ2-3; possibly TRBD2 for D (6 bases). CDR1 and CDR2 from the germline V gene are SGHRS and YFSETQ. The CDR3 runs to 16 residues. V was shortened by 5 bases and J by 2 bases, with 18 bases between the two germline ends. As DNA, the CDR3 is TGCGCCAGCAGTTCCGGGGAGGCAATCGACACAGATACGCAGTATTTT. Translating gives CASSSGEAIDTDTQYF.

The chain carries TRBV10-3 and TRBJ2-3; TRBD1 might be the D (5 bases). Trimming removed 0 bases at V and 0 bases at J, with 7 bases between. The CDR3 is made up of 15 amino acids. CDR1 and CDR2 (germline): ENHRY, SYGVKD. CDR3 sequence (DNA): TGTGCCATCAGTGAGTCGACAGCTAGCACAGATACGCAGTATTTT. As protein: CAISESTASTDTQYF.

V gene TRBV2 combines with J gene TRBJ2-5, with a possible D match to TRBD2 (6 bases). V was shortened by 7 bases and J by 4 bases, with 13 bases between the two germline ends. The germline V gene has CDR1 SNHLY and CDR2 FYNNEI. The CDR3 runs 13 residues. This CDR3 reads CASNQAEGETQYF. CDR3 in DNA: TGTGCCAGCAACCAAGCGGAGGGAGAGACCCAGTACTTC.

J is TRBJ2-5 and V is TRBV29-1, with 9 bases lining up with TRBD1. CDR3 length equals 15 residues. J lost 3 bases, V lost 3 bases, and 8 bases had no gene match. From germline, CDR1 is SQVTM and CDR2 ANQGSEA. For the CDR3, the DNA is TGCAGCGTTGACTTTATCGGACAGGGGAAAGAGACCCAGTACTTC. Translated, it gives CSVDFIGQGKETQYF.